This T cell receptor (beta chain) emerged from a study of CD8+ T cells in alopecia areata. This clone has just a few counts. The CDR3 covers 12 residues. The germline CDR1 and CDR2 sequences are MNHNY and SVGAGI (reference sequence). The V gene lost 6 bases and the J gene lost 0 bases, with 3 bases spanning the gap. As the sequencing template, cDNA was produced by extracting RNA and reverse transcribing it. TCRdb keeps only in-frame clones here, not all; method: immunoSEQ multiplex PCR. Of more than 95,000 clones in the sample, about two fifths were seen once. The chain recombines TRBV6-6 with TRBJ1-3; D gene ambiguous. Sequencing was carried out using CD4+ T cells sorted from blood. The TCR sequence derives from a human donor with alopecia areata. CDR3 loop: CASRGSGNTIYF. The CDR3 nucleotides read TGTGCCAGCAGGGGCTCTGGAAACACCATATATTTT.